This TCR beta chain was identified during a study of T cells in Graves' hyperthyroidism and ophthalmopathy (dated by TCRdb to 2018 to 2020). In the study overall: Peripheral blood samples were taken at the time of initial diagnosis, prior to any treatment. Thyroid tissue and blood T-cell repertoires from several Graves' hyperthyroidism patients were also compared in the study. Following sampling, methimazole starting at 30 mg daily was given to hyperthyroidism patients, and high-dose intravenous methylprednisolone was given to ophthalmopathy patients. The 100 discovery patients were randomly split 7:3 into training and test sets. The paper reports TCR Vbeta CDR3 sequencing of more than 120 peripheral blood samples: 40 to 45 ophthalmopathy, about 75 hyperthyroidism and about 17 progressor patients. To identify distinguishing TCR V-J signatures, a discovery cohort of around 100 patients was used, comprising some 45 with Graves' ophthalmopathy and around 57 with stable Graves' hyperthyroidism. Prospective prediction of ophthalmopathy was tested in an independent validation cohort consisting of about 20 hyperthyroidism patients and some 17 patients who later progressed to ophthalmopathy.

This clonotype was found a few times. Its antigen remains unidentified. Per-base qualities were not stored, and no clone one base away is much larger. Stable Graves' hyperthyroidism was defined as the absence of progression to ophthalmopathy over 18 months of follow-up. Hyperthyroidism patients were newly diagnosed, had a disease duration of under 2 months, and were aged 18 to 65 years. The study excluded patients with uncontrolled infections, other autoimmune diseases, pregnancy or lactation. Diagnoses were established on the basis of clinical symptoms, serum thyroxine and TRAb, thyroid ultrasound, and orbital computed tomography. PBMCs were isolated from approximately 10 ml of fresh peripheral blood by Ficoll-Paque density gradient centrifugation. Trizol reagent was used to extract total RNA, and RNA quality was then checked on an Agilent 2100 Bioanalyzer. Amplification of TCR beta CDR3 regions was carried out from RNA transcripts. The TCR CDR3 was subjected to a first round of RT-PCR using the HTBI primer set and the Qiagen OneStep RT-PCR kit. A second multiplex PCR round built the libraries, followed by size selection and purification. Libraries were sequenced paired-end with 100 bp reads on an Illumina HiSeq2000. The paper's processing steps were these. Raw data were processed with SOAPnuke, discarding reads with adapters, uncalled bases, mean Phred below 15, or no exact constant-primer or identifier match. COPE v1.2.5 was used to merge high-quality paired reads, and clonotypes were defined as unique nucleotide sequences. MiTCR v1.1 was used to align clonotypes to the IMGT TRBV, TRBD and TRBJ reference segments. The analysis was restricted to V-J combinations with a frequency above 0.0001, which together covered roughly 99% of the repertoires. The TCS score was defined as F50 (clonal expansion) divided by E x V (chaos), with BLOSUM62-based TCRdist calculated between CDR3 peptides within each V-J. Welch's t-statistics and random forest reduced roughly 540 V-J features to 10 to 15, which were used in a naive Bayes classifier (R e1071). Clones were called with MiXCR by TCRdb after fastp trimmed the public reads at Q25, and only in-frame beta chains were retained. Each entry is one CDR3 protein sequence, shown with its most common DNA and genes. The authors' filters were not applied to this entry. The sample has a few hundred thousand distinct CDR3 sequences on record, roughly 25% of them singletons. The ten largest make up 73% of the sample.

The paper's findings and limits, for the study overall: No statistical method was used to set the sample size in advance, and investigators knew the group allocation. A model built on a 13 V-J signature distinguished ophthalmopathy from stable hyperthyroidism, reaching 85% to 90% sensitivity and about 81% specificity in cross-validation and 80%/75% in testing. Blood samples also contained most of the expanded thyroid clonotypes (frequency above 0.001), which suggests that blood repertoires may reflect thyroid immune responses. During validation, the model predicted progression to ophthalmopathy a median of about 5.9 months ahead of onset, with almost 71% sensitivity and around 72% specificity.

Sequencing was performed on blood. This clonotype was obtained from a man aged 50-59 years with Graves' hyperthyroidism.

In nucleotides, the sequence is TGTGCCAGCAGCCAAGATCGACTAGCGGGAGTAACCGGGGAGCTGTTTTTT. Translated, it gives CASSQDRLAGVTGELFF. The receptor chain draws on TRBV3-1 and TRBJ2-2, and TRBD2 matches 12 of the central bases. At the junction V is shortened by 0 bases and J by 5 bases; bases outside the gene matches: 4. The CDR3 holds 17 amino acids from the cysteine to the phenylalanine. CDR3 DNA is the only sequence kept; it has 51 bases, read in frame from the first base. According to the germline V gene (reference sequence), CDR1 reads LGHDT and CDR2 reads YNNKEL.